This T cell receptor beta chain was recorded in a study of somatic mutations in cytotoxic T cells in rheumatoid arthritis. Study overall: Some V beta antibody-stained T-cell populations were flow-sorted at nearly 100% purity, including V beta1+ cells sequenced for TCRB.

Sequencing was performed with immunoSEQ multiplex PCR; in TCRdb, only in-frame clones are kept and a portion is missing. The sample carries about 19,000 clones, about 81% recorded once. Of note for this clone: Its antigen is not known.

The CDR3 has 17 residues. Trimming pared 9 bases from V and 0 bases from J, leaving 21 bases between. The V gene's germline CDR1 is MDHEN and CDR2 SYDVKM. Study conclusions and caveats: Nobody knew which antigens the expanded CD8+ clones targeted. Clonality measured in CD8+ T cells did not differ significantly between rheumatoid arthritis patients and age-matched healthy controls.

The chain joins TRBV28 to TRBJ2-4; D is unclear. The clonotype originates from an adult with rheumatoid arthritis. Sequences were obtained from CD8+ T cells sorted from blood. The CDR3 protein is CARQDEVGILAKNIQYF. The DNA for the CDR3 is TGTGCCAGGCAGGATGAGGTGGGGATACTAGCCAAAAACATTCAGTACTTC.